This entry lists 24 T cell receptor beta chains sequenced from one sample in a study of early T cells in non-severe SARS-CoV-2 infection. TCRdb re-called the 5' RACE reads with MiXCR, one entry per CDR3 protein. This sample carries over 25,000 distinct CDR3 sequences, less than 8.5% of them seen once, and the ten largest clones take approximately 4.1%. The sequencing sample was made of whole blood. The receptors were sampled from an adult who was a healthcare worker with PCR-confirmed SARS-CoV-2 infection or an uninfected control (not recorded which).

This sequence joins TRBV28 and TRBJ2-5, with TRBD2 matching 8 bases. The CDR3 extends over 16 amino acids. Germline V CDR1 and CDR2: MDHEN, SYDVKM. The J segment lost 2 bases and the V segment lost 3 bases, leaving 8 bases of the junction unmatched. The CDR3: CASSLGATGGQETQYF. CDR3 sequence (DNA): TGTGCCAGCAGTTTGGGGGCGACGGGAGGGCAAGAGACCCAGTACTTC.

This clonotype was recorded at least ten times. The chain joins TRBV3-1 to TRBJ1-4; 7 bases line up with TRBD1. This CDR3 has 12 amino acids. The germline gives CDR1 LGHDT, CDR2 YNNKEL (reference sequence). J gave up 16 bases and V 2 bases, and 7 bases lay outside the gene matches. The CDR3 region has the DNA TGTGCCAGCAGCCAAAAGCCGGGACAGCCGTTTTTT. Translating it yields CASSQKPGQPFF.

This clonotype was recorded a few times. The chain employs TRBV12-3 or TRBV12-4 and TRBJ1-4; 8 bases agree with TRBD1. This CDR3 is 15 amino acids long. After removal of 5 bases from V and 7 bases from J, the junction contained 9 bases not matched to a gene. The CDR3 sequence: CASSPRDRRLEKLFF. The CDR3 DNA is TGTGCCAGCAGTCCCAGGGACAGGCGTCTTGAAAAACTGTTTTTT.

V gene TRBV11-2 combines with J gene TRBJ1-1; 11 nucleotides match TRBD1. CDR1 and CDR2 (germline): SGHAT, FQNNGV. V shed 1 base, J shed 5 bases, and the junction held 9 bases outside the gene matches. This CDR3 comprises 17 residues. DNA for the CDR3: TGTGCCAGCAGCTTAGGATCTCGGGGACAGGGGGGGACTGAAGCTTTCTTT. This gives the protein CASSLGSRGQGGTEAFF.

This clonotype was picked up many times. V is TRBV7-9 and J is TRBJ2-4; D is uncertain. Trimming pared 8 bases from V and 4 bases from J, leaving 15 bases between. The length of the CDR3 is 14 residues. Germline V gene lookup returns CDR1 SEHNR and CDR2 FQNEAQ (reference sequence). The CDR3 sequence: CASQNAGSKNIQYF. The CDR3 DNA sequence: TGTGCCAGCCAAAACGCCGGGTCTAAAAACATTCAGTACTTC.

This clonotype was observed many times. This sequence joins TRBV12-3 or TRBV12-4 and TRBJ2-1; D perhaps matches TRBD2 (5 bases). This CDR3 comprises 15 residues. Trimming cost V 3 bases and J 6 bases, with 15 bases left between them. DNA of the CDR3: TGTGCCAGCAGTTTCGCGGGCTTCCTGAGCAATGAGCAGTTCTTC. As protein: CASSFAGFLSNEQFF.

This clonotype was counted many times. V usage is TRBV12-3 or TRBV12-4 and J usage is TRBJ1-5; D may be TRBD1 (5 bases). The CDR3 consists of 17 residues. Trimming took off 3 bases at V and 4 bases at J, with 19 bases between the two ends. In DNA, the CDR3 is TGTGCCAGCAGTTTGCAACTGGGAGGAGGGGCTAATCAGCCCCAGCATTTT. Its translation is CASSLQLGGGANQPQHF.

This clonotype was recorded a few times. This chain's CDR3 is CASSPFFGDSFSYNEQFF. The CDR3 bases are TGTGCCAGCAGCCCCTTTTTTGGGGACTCTTTCTCCTACAATGAGCAGTTCTTC. The chain recombines TRBV7-3 with TRBJ2-1, with D tentatively TRBD2 (6 bases). The germline gives CDR1 SGHTA, CDR2 FQGTGA. Trimming removed 5 bases at V and 0 bases at J, with 20 bases between. The CDR3 is made up of 18 amino acids.

This clonotype has ten or more counts. This chain joins TRBV7-9 and TRBJ2-3; 11 bases line up with TRBD2. The germline V gene has CDR1 SEHNR and CDR2 FQNEAQ (reference sequence). The J segment lost 2 bases and the V segment lost 4 bases, leaving 5 bases of the junction unmatched. This CDR3 spans 16 amino acids. CDR3: CASSWGLADSTDTQYF. The CDR3 DNA reads TGTGCCAGCAGCTGGGGACTAGCGGACTCCACAGATACGCAGTATTTT.

In this sample, this clonotype turned up a few times. The chain combines TRBV24-1 with TRBJ2-1; TRBD2 agrees at 8 bases. Per the germline V gene, CDR1 is KGHDR and CDR2 is SFDVKD. With 3 bases clipped from V and 3 bases from J, the junction kept 6 bases outside the gene matches. CDR3 size: 16 residues. The DNA for the CDR3 is TGTGCCACCAGTGATCCAAGCGGGAGCAACTACAATGAGCAGTTCTTC. Translated: CATSDPSGSNYNEQFF.

This clonotype was counted at least ten times. The chain carries TRBV20-1 and TRBJ2-3, with D hard to call. The CDR3 has 13 amino acids. V was trimmed by 0 bases and J by 2 bases, leaving 6 bases between them. The germline V gene encodes CDR1 DFQATT and CDR2 SNEGSKA (reference sequence). The CDR3 sequence: CSAREGTTDTQYF. The DNA of the CDR3 is TGCAGTGCTAGAGAGGGTACCACAGATACGCAGTATTTT.

This clonotype occurred many times. This chain connects TRBV5-1 to TRBJ2-7; 13 bases are a match to TRBD2. V was clipped by 4 bases and J by 5 bases; unmatched bases: 6. This CDR3 comprises 15 residues. The germline CDR1 and CDR2 sequences are SGHRS and YFSETQ. CDR3 sequence (DNA): TGCGCCAGCAGCCCCGGACTAGCGGGAGTCAACGAGCAGTACTTC. Encoded protein: CASSPGLAGVNEQYF.

This clonotype showed up many times. The rearrangement uses TRBV20-1 and TRBJ1-6; 7 bases fit TRBD1. Germline trimming cut 1 base from V and 8 bases from J; bases unmatched to any gene: 2. Per the germline V gene, CDR1 is DFQATT and CDR2 is SNEGSKA (reference sequence). CDR3 length equals 13 residues. The CDR3 nucleotides are TGCAGTGCTAGAGGGGGGACAGATTCACCCCTCCACTTT. Its translation: CSARGGTDSPLHF.

This clonotype was seen repeatedly, ten times or more. The chain carries TRBV6-1 and TRBJ1-5, with D perhaps TRBD1 (6 bases). The germline V gene encodes CDR1 MNHNS and CDR2 SASEGT. Trimming cost V 7 bases and J 6 bases, with 10 bases left between them. CDR3 size: 12 residues. The CDR3: CASKKTGQPQHF. The CDR3 DNA follows: TGTGCCAGCAAGAAGACAGGTCAGCCCCAGCATTTT.

This clonotype was recorded at least ten times. This chain joins TRBV3-1 and TRBJ2-3, with TRBD2 matching over 8 bases. This CDR3 is built from 14 residues. V was pared by 4 bases and J by 2 bases, with 2 bases of the junction left unmatched. Germline values: CDR1 LGHDT, CDR2 YNNKEL (reference sequence). The DNA of the CDR3 is TGTGCCAGCAGCCTAGCGGGGACCACAGATACGCAGTATTTT. It is translated as CASSLAGTTDTQYF.

This clonotype was picked up many times. This sequence joins TRBV7-9 and TRBJ2-7; D gene uncertain. V was clipped by 6 bases and J by 0 bases, with 6 bases between them. This CDR3 is built from 12 residues. CDR1 is SEHNR and CDR2 is FQNEAQ in the germline V gene (reference sequence). CDR3 nucleotides: TGTGCCAGCAGTACTCACTCCTACGAGCAGTACTTC. Translated, it gives CASSTHSYEQYF. Full variable domain (outside the CDR3, taken from reference TRBV7-9 and TRBJ2-7): DTGVSQNPRHKITKRGQNVTFRCDPISEHNRLYWYRQTLGQGPEFLTYFQNEAQLEKSRLLSDRFSAERPKGSFSTLEIQRTEQGDSAMYLCASSTHSYEQYFGPGTRLTVT.

This clonotype came up many times. This chain links TRBV24-1 with TRBJ2-2; D not resolved. CDR1 and CDR2 from the germline V gene are KGHDR and SFDVKD. The CDR3 runs 17 residues. The V end lost 3 bases, the J end lost 5 bases, and 18 bases lay between the germline ends. For the CDR3, the DNA is TGTGCCACCAGTGATATAGCCGGAAGGGCTCCGACCGGGGAGCTGTTTTTT. Protein: CATSDIAGRAPTGELFF.

This clonotype was counted a few times. The gene calls are TRBV20-1 and TRBJ1-6, with a weak D call TRBD1 (5 bases). Germline CDR1 is DFQATT and CDR2 is SNEGSKA (reference sequence). The CDR3 is 16 amino acids. V was trimmed by 4 bases and J by 8 bases, leaving 21 bases between them. This CDR3 is CSATTHGVGGDSPLHF. CDR3 bases: TGCAGTGCTACTACCCATGGCGTGGGGGGGGATTCACCCCTCCACTTT.

Ten or more counts support this clonotype. The CDR3 loop is CASSPGTTSYEQYF. The CDR3 DNA reads TGTGCCAGCAGCCCCGGGACTACGTCCTACGAGCAGTACTTC. The rearrangement joins TRBV14 to TRBJ2-7; 7 bases are a match to TRBD2. V shed 4 bases and J 1 base; nucleotides not matched to a gene: 4. CDR3 size: 14 residues. CDR1 SGHDN and CDR2 FVKESK come from the germline V gene.

The CDR3 protein is CASSALGAGMNTEAFF. CDR3 nucleotides: TGCGCCAGCAGCGCACTAGGAGCTGGGATGAACACTGAAGCTTTCTTT. The chain links TRBV5-1 to TRBJ1-1; D remains ambiguous. CDR1 is SGHRS and CDR2 is YFSETQ in the germline V gene. V was trimmed by 4 bases and J by 0 bases, leaving 16 bases between them. The CDR3 runs 16 residues.

The rearrangement joins TRBV20-1 to TRBJ2-7; perhaps TRBD1 as D (6 bases). Germline V gene lookup returns CDR1 DFQATT and CDR2 SNEGSKA (reference sequence). Deletions cut 2 bases from V and 3 bases from J, with 14 bases between. The CDR3 extends over 14 amino acids. CDR3 nucleotide sequence: TGCAGTGCTAGATCCGGACAGCTACTCTACGAGCAGTACTTC. Encoded protein: CSARSGQLLYEQYF.

At least ten counts were recorded for this clonotype. The V call is TRBV9, the J call TRBJ1-1, with D unresolved. The CDR3 has 16 amino acids. Deletions cut 0 bases from V and 3 bases from J, with 15 bases between. CDR1 is SGDLS and CDR2 is YYNGEE in the germline V gene. CDR3 sequence: CASSVAAAVTDTEAFF. Written as DNA, the CDR3 is TGTGCCAGCAGCGTAGCGGCAGCTGTTACGGACACTGAAGCTTTCTTT.

This clonotype was found many times. The chain has TRBV9 and TRBJ2-2; D perhaps matches TRBD2 (7 bases). The CDR3 loop spans 16 amino acids. From germline, CDR1 is SGDLS and CDR2 YYNGEE. Trimming pared 7 bases from V and 3 bases from J, leaving 19 bases between. The CDR3 bases are TGTGCCAGCCGGACAGCGGGATTTGAGGACACCGGGGAGCTGTTTTTT. It encodes CASRTAGFEDTGELFF.

The chain has TRBV5-4 and TRBJ2-3, with D uncertain. V was pared by 0 bases and J by 9 bases, with 11 bases between. CDR3 length: 13 residues. Germline CDR1 reads SGHNT; CDR2 reads YYREEE (reference sequence). The CDR3 reads CASSLDDKGTQYF. The CDR3 nucleotides are TGTGCCAGCAGCTTGGATGACAAAGGAACGCAGTATTTT.